These 19 T cell receptor beta chains came from one sample sequenced in a study of cytomegalovirus exposure and HLA in healthy donors. Primers included in the PCR were 60 Vbeta and 13 Jbeta primers. The table came from immunoSEQ multiplex PCR; TCRdb's copy has only in-frame clones and leaves some out. The table has approximately 220,000 clones, 76% seen once. The sequencing input was PBMCs. Receptor source: a man younger than 35 in good health and CMV-seronegative.

The chain uses TRBV19 and TRBJ2-3, with D perhaps TRBD2 (5 bases). The V gene lost 5 bases and the J gene lost 5 bases, with 17 bases spanning the gap. Germline CDR1 reads LNHDA; CDR2 reads SQIVND (reference sequence). This CDR3 spans 15 amino acids. CDR3 bases: TGTGCCAGTAGTGTGGCTCTCCCTCGGGGAGATACGCAGTATTTT. Its translation is CASSVALPRGDTQYF.

The chain has TRBV4-1 and TRBJ2-5, with D maybe TRBD2 (5 bases). Trimming removed 4 bases at V and 3 bases at J, with 18 bases between. This CDR3 has 16 residues. CDR1 and CDR2 from the germline V gene are MGHRA and YSYEKL. The CDR3 sequence is CASSLRGSGAKETQYF. In DNA, the CDR3 is TGCGCCAGCAGCCTTCGAGGCAGCGGCGCCAAAGAGACCCAGTACTTC.

This chain connects TRBV29-1 to TRBJ2-1; TRBD1 matches 9 bases. Germline CDR1 and CDR2: SQVTM and ANQGSEA. The CDR3 runs to 14 residues. Trimming took 7 bases from V and 3 from J; bases not matched to a gene: 7. CDR3 sequence (DNA): TGCAGCGGGAGAACAGGGGGCAACTACAATGAGCAGTTCTTC. Residues: CSGRTGGNYNEQFF.

The sample holds a few counts of this clone. This chain joins TRBV2 and TRBJ1-1; D might be TRBD1 (5 bases). CDR3 length: 13 amino acids. Germline CDR1 and CDR2: SNHLY and FYNNEI. Between the trimmed V and J ends, which lost 8 bases and 1 base, there was a span of 11 bases. The CDR3 bases are TGTGCCAGCGCCGGGACTCCGAACACTGAAGCTTTCTTT. Protein product: CASAGTPNTEAFF.

The DNA of the CDR3 is TGTGCCAGCAGCTTGTCCGGGACAGGGGCTGGGATGGAAGCTTTCTTT. Amino acid sequence: CASSLSGTGAGMEAFF. This rearrangement joins TRBV5-4 to TRBJ1-1, with TRBD1 matching over 10 bases. This CDR3 has 16 residues. CDR1 is SGHNT and CDR2 is YYREEE in the germline V gene (reference sequence). V lost 1 base to trimming and J lost 8 bases; unmatched junction nucleotides: 11.

CDR3 protein: CASSYGPLASYNEQFF. The CDR3 region has the DNA TGTGCCAGCAGTTACGGTCCCCTGGCCTCCTACAATGAGCAGTTCTTC. This chain links TRBV6-5 with TRBJ2-1, with D uncertain. The V gene's germline CDR1 is MNHEY and CDR2 SVGAGI. The CDR3 has 16 residues. Trimming removed 2 bases at V and 0 bases at J, with 11 bases between.

V usage is TRBV5-4 and J usage is TRBJ2-2, with 7 bases aligning to TRBD1. Germline trimming cut 0 bases from V and 9 bases from J; bases unmatched to any gene: 11. The germline CDR1 and CDR2 sequences are SGHNT and YYREEE (reference sequence). The CDR3 covers 16 residues. For the CDR3, the DNA is TGTGCCAGCAGCTTGGGAGCGAGGGGGCGAGCCAGGGAGCTGTTTTTT. Protein sequence: CASSLGARGRARELFF.

This clone showed up just a few times. The CDR3 here is CSASRLAGVYF. Here the CDR3 DNA reads TGCAGTGCTAGCCGACTAGCGGGAGTGTACTTC. The gene calls are TRBV20-1 and TRBJ2-7; TRBD2 matches 12 bases. CDR1 DFQATT and CDR2 SNEGSKA come from the germline V gene (reference sequence). This CDR3 comprises 11 residues. Losses at the gene ends were 3 bases for V and 12 bases for J; bases not matched to a gene: 3.

For the CDR3, the DNA is TGTGCCAGTACTAGCCTTTACGAGGAGACCCAGTACTTC. This encodes CASTSLYEETQYF. This chain connects TRBV19 to TRBJ2-5; a possible D gene is TRBD2 (5 bases). This CDR3 is built from 13 residues. The germline gives CDR1 LNHDA, CDR2 SQIVND (reference sequence). V lost 7 bases and J lost 5, with 14 bases in between. The full variable domain, its missing parts supplied by reference TRBV19 and TRBJ2-5, is DGGITQSPKYLFRKEGQNVTLSCEQNLNHDAMYWYRQDPGQGLRLIYYSQIVNDFQKGDIAEGYSVSREKKESFPLTVTSAQKNPTAFYLCASTSLYEETQYFGPGTRLLVL.

The chain is built from TRBV5-8 and TRBJ2-5, with 9 positions matching TRBD1. V shed 4 bases, J shed 5 bases, and the junction held 9 bases outside the gene matches. The CDR3 runs to 15 residues. Germline values: CDR1 SGHTS, CDR2 YDEGEE. CDR3: CASSPAGTGTETQYF. CDR3 nucleotides: TGTGCCAGCAGCCCTGCCGGGACAGGGACGGAGACCCAGTACTTC.

J is TRBJ2-7 and V is TRBV30, with a possible D match to TRBD1 (6 bases). The CDR3 has 13 residues. Germline assignment: CDR1 GTSNPN and CDR2 SVGIG (reference sequence). V dropped 6 bases and J dropped 4 bases, with 16 bases sitting between them. The CDR3 here is CACTWTATYEQYF. CDR3 sequence (DNA): TGTGCCTGCACGTGGACAGCCACTTACGAGCAGTACTTC.

The chain recombines TRBV5-5 with TRBJ1-2; the match to TRBD1 covers 8 bases. Germline values: CDR1 SGHKS, CDR2 YYEKEE (reference sequence). The CDR3 has 17 residues. With V trimmed by 4 bases and J by 1 base, 12 bases remained unmatched. The CDR3 DNA is TGTGCCAGCAGCCTAACCCGGGACAGGTCGGATAACTATGGCTACACCTTC. Amino acid sequence: CASSLTRDRSDNYGYTF.

This sequence joins TRBV5-1 and TRBJ2-7; D perhaps matches TRBD1 (5 bases). V lost 0 bases to trimming and J lost 2 bases, with 12 bases between them. Looked up from germline, CDR1 is SGHRS and CDR2 is YFSETQ. The CDR3 covers 15 residues. CDR3 nucleotide sequence: TGCGCCAGCAGCTTGGAAGGGGCCCTCCCCTACGAGCAGTACTTC. Amino acids: CASSLEGALPYEQYF.

This clone was detected only once. The genes are TRBV19 and TRBJ2-5, with 10 bases that match TRBD2. Looked up from germline, CDR1 is LNHDA and CDR2 is SQIVND (reference sequence). The CDR3 sequence is 17 residues long. The trim removed 1 base at V and 5 bases at J, leaving 10 bases unmatched. The CDR3 DNA sequence: TGTGCCAGTAGTATAGGGGCTCTAGCGGGAGCTTCGGAGACCCAGTACTTC. Protein product: CASSIGALAGASETQYF.

The J gene is TRBJ2-1, the V gene TRBV7-3, with TRBD1 matching over 7 bases. The CDR3 has 13 residues. V lost 4 bases to trimming and J lost 8 bases; unmatched junction nucleotides: 5. Germline CDR1 SGHTA, CDR2 FQGTGA. Written as DNA, the CDR3 is TGTGCCAGCAGCTCGTACAGGGGTTATGAGCAGTTCTTC. It is translated as CASSSYRGYEQFF.

CDR3: CSVEVSGGSNGYTF. The DNA for the CDR3 is TGCAGCGTTGAAGTGTCAGGGGGTTCGAATGGCTACACCTTC. The rearrangement links TRBV29-1 to TRBJ1-2; 7 positions match TRBD1. The J segment lost 6 bases and the V segment lost 1 base, leaving 8 bases of the junction unmatched. CDR1 is SQVTM and CDR2 is ANQGSEA in the germline V gene. This CDR3 has 14 residues.

The CDR3 is CASSNGQGKGEAFF. The CDR3 nucleotides are TGTGCCAGCAGCAACGGACAGGGGAAGGGTGAAGCTTTCTTT. The chain couples TRBV9 to TRBJ1-1; 9 nucleotides align to TRBD1. CDR1 and CDR2 (germline): SGDLS, YYNGEE. V trimming: 4 bases; J trimming: 7 bases; junction bases outside the gene matches: 8. This CDR3 has 14 residues.

This sequence joins TRBV12-5 and TRBJ2-1; a weak D match, TRBD2 (6 bases). Germline assignment: CDR1 LGHNT and CDR2 FRNRAP. CDR3 size: 17 residues. The V end was cut by 0 bases, the J end by 5 bases, with 17 bases between. The CDR3 loop reads CASGLVVSGALNNEQFF. DNA of the CDR3: TGTGCTAGTGGTTTGGTAGTCTCGGGAGCCCTAAACAATGAGCAGTTCTTC.

The rearrangement joins TRBV21-1 to TRBJ2-1; the table gives TRBD2 as D, unverified against the DNA. TRBV21-1 is deemed a pseudogene. CDR3 length: 16 amino acids. CDR3 nucleotide sequence: TGTGCCAGCAGCAGTAGCGGGAGTCCCCTCTACAATGAGCAGTTCTTC. Protein sequence: CASSSSGSPLYNEQFF.